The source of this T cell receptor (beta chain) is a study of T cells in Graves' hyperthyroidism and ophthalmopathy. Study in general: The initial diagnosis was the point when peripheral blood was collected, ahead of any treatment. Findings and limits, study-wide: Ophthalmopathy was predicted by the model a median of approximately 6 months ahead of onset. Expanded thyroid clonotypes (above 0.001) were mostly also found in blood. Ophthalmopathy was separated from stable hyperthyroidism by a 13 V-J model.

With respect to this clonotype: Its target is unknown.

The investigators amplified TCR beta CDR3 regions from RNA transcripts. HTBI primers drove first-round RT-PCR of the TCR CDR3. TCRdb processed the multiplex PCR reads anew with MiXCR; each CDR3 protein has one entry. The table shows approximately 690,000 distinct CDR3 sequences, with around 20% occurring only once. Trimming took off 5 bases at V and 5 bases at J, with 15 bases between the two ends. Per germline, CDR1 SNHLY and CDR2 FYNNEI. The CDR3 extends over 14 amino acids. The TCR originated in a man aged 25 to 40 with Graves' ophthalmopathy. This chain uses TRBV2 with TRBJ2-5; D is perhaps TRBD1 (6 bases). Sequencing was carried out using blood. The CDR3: CASSKNRDGETQYF. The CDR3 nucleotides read TGTGCCAGCAGTAAAAACAGGGATGGGGAGACCCAGTACTTC.